This entry lists 7 T cell receptor beta chains sequenced from one sample in a study of blood T cell repertoires in COVID-19. This table comes from immunoSEQ multiplex PCR, and its TCRdb copy is limited to in-frame clones, with some not included. The sample yields under 300,000 clones, roughly 89% seen once. Sequencing input: peripheral blood. The source of these receptors is a woman aged 40 to 55 who had recovered from COVID-19.

The V and J genes are TRBV7-9 and TRBJ2-7; possible D gene TRBD1, 6 bases. Germline V gene sequence: CDR1 SEHNR, CDR2 FQNEAQ (reference sequence). The length of the CDR3 is 15 residues. V was cut by 1 base and J by 5 bases, with 15 bases left in between. CDR3 sequence: CASSLEGSGVDEQYF. The CDR3 DNA reads as TGTGCCAGCAGCTTAGAGGGTTCAGGGGTCGACGAGCAGTACTTC.

V and J are TRBV7-6 and TRBJ1-1; D call uncertain. CDR1 is SGHVS, CDR2 FNYEAQ, per germline. The CDR3 is made up of 14 amino acids. V gave up 1 base and J gave up 1 base, with 7 bases separating them. The CDR3 coding sequence is TGTGCCAGCAGCTTAGGCCTAAGGAACACTGAAGCTTTCTTT. Its protein product is CASSLGLRNTEAFF.

This chain connects TRBV28 to TRBJ1-2, with 7 nucleotides matching TRBD1. This CDR3 has 13 amino acids. Losses at the gene ends were 6 bases for V and 0 bases for J; bases not matched to a gene: 1. In germline, CDR1 is MDHEN, CDR2 SYDVKM. CDR3 DNA sequence: TGTGCCAGCAGACAGGGGACTAACTATGGCTACACCTTC. Its protein product is CASRQGTNYGYTF.

The count of this clone is one. The chain combines TRBV5-1 with TRBJ1-1; maybe TRBD1 (6 bases). Trimming cost V 1 base and J 4 bases, with 14 bases left between them. The germline V gene encodes CDR1 SGHRS and CDR2 YFSETQ. The CDR3 is made up of 15 amino acids. The CDR3 region is CASSLTGLVGTEAFF. The CDR3 bases are TGCGCCAGCAGCTTGACAGGGTTAGTCGGCACTGAAGCTTTCTTT.

The rearrangement links TRBV6-5 to TRBJ1-2, with a tentative D call TRBD1 (5 bases). There are 14 residues in the CDR3. Per germline, CDR1 MNHEY and CDR2 SVGAGI. V lost 7 bases and J lost 5, with 17 bases in between. For the CDR3, the DNA is TGTGCCAGCACCTTTCGAGACGGGGGGTATGGCTACACCTTC. Translation: CASTFRDGGYGYTF.

V is TRBV4-1 and J is TRBJ1-5; TRBD1 matches at 9 bases. Germline V lookup: CDR1 MGHRA, CDR2 YSYEKL. V shed 6 bases, J shed 7 bases, and the junction held 7 bases outside the gene matches. This CDR3 is 14 amino acids long. CDR3 region: CASRQTGGGQPQHF. The CDR3 nucleotides are TGCGCCAGCAGACAAACAGGGGGCGGCCAGCCCCAGCATTTT.

The gene calls are TRBV12-3 or TRBV12-4 and TRBJ1-1; possible D gene TRBD1, 6 bases. The CDR3 totals 13 residues. Trimming shortened V by 8 bases and J by 3 bases, and 13 bases separated the two germline ends. Written as DNA, the CDR3 is TGTGCCAGCGAGGGGGATAGGGACACTGAAGCTTTCTTT. Translated: CASEGDRDTEAFF.